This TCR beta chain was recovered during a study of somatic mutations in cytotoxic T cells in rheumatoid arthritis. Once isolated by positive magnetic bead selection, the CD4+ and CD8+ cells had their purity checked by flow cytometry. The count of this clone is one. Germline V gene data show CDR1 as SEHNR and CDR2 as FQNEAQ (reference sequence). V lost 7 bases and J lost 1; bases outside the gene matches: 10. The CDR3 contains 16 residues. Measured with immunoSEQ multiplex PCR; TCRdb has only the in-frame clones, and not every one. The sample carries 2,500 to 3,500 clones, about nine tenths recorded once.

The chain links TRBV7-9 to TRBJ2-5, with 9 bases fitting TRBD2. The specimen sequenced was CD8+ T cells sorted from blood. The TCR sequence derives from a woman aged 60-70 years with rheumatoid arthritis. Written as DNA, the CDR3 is TGTGCCAGCAACCCCACCAGCGGGAGGCTCCAAGAGACCCAGTACTTC. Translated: CASNPTSGRLQETQYF. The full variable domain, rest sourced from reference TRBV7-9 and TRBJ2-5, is DTGVSQNPRHKITKRGQNVTFRCDPISEHNRLYWYRQTLGQGPEFLTYFQNEAQLEKSRLLSDRFSAERPKGSFSTLEIQRTEQGDSAMYLCASNPTSGRLQETQYFGPGTRLLVL.